This T cell receptor beta chain was observed in a study of CD8 T cells in ankylosing spondylitis. This CDR3 contains 13 residues. Trimming left V 2 bases short and J 7 bases short, with 11 bases between. Germline CDR1 reads MNHEY; CDR2 reads SVGAGI. Study-wide findings and caveats: A TCR beta motif made of roughly eight highly homologous variants seemed typical of ankylosing spondylitis blood.

Points on this clonotype: Its cognate antigen is unknown.

Via MiXCR, TCRdb re-called the 5' RACE reads, giving one row per CDR3 protein. The data contain 800,000 to 900,000 distinct CDR3 sequences, about 10% of them singletons. The sequencing input was blood, either unsorted or a sorted T cell fraction (not recorded which). The chain links TRBV6-5 to TRBJ1-1; tentatively, D is TRBD1 (5 bases). The TCR was taken from a male donor with ankylosing spondylitis. Here the CDR3 reads CASSYGGAGEAFF. In DNA, the CDR3 is TGTGCCAGCAGTTACGGGGGAGCCGGTGAAGCTTTCTTT.